This TCR beta chain is from a study of beta chain features in type 1 diabetes. Points from the study as a whole: For Type 1 diabetes patients, all four CD4+ subsets carried TCRB CDR3s that were moderately but significantly shorter. Patients showed naive, central memory and Treg TCRB repertoires that appeared more similar than those of healthy donors.

Germline V gene data show CDR1 as SGDLS and CDR2 as YYNGEE. V gave up 4 bases and J gave up 7 bases; unmatched junction bases: 7. CDR3 length: 15 amino acids. Markers CD45RO/CCR7/CD25/CD127/CD95/CD27 served to sort CD4+ naive, central memory, regulatory and stem cell-like memory cells. Isolated RNA was reverse transcribed in full, so expressed TCRB transcripts were sequenced. Only in-frame clones appear in the TCRdb table, and some are missing; sequencing was by immunoSEQ multiplex PCR. There are 300,000 or so clones in the sample; approximately 9.9% occur only once, and 0.9% to 1.1% lies in the top ten. This clone was detected a few times. What it binds is not known.

The V call is TRBV9, the J call TRBJ1-6, with TRBD1 matching over 8 bases. Sequencing used central memory CD4+ T cells from blood. The receptor was isolated from a man aged 30 to 39 with type 1 diabetes. CDR3 amino acids: CASSLVGQANSPLHF. The CDR3 DNA reads TGTGCCAGCAGCTTAGTGGGACAGGCCAATTCACCCCTCCACTTT. Filled out from reference TRBV9 and TRBJ1-6, the complete variable domain reads DSGVTQTPKHLITATGQRVTLRCSPRSGDLSVYWYQQSLDQGLQFLIQYYNGEERAKGNILERFSAQQFPDLHSELNLSSLELGDSALYFCASSLVGQANSPLHFGNGTRLTVT.